The 27 T cell receptor beta chains below come from one sample, sequenced in a study of STAT3 mutations in large granular lymphocyte leukemia. Broader study findings: Every T-cell large granular lymphocyte leukemia patient had at least one immunodominant TCR beta clonotype.

Using immunoSEQ multiplex PCR, the repertoire was profiled, and TCRdb retains in-frame clones only, with some absent. The repertoire holds under 15,000 clones, with roughly 80% as singletons. Their recognized antigens are unknown. The sequenced material came from peripheral blood mononuclear cells. The receptors here all came from a man between 60 and 75 years old with T-cell large granular lymphocyte leukemia. Some clones in this sample may be carry-over from other donors' samples.

The rearrangement links TRBV5-4 to TRBJ1-6; TRBD1 is a possible D gene (5 bases). Trimming left V 5 bases short and J 0 bases short, with 12 bases between. Germline V CDR1 and CDR2: SGHNT, YYREEE (reference sequence). This CDR3 region has 16 residues. The CDR3 nucleotides are TGTGCCAGCAGGGGGGACCGGAGCTCCTATAATTCACCCCTCCACTTT. This sequence encodes CASRGDRSSYNSPLHF.

The rearrangement uses TRBV18 and TRBJ2-7; TRBD2 agrees at 15 bases. Germline V gene data show CDR1 as KGHSH and CDR2 as LQKENI. This CDR3 is built from 17 residues. The J segment lost 0 bases and the V segment lost 2 bases, leaving 2 bases of the junction unmatched. CDR3: CASSPGTSGRSSYEQYF. Written as DNA, the CDR3 is TGTGCCAGCTCACCAGGGACTAGCGGGAGGAGCTCCTACGAGCAGTACTTC.

The chain joins TRBV28 to TRBJ1-1; 7 bases are shared with TRBD1. The germline gives CDR1 MDHEN, CDR2 SYDVKM. The CDR3 has 14 amino acids. V dropped 3 bases and J dropped 7; count of bases not matched to a gene: 8. As DNA, the CDR3 is TGTGCCAGCAGTTTCCGACAGGGCTGGATTGAAGCTTTCTTT. This codes for CASSFRQGWIEAFF.

This clone was detected a few times. The chain employs TRBV27 and TRBJ2-7; TRBD2 matches at 11 bases. The CDR3 runs to 16 residues. Germline V CDR1 and CDR2: MNHEY, SMNVEV (reference sequence). J gave up 5 bases and V 1 base, and 7 bases lay outside the gene matches. The CDR3: CASSLLTSGRVNEQYF. CDR3 nucleotides: TGTGCCAGCAGTTTATTAACTAGCGGGAGAGTGAACGAGCAGTACTTC.

The chain employs TRBV7-3 and TRBJ2-3, with D tentatively TRBD2 (6 bases). This CDR3 contains 15 residues. Germline V gene data show CDR1 as SGHTA and CDR2 as FQGTGA. The V gene lost 4 bases and the J gene lost 6 bases, with 17 bases spanning the gap. The CDR3 DNA sequence: TGTGCCAGCAGCTCGCCGGGACTCTCCCCGGATACGCAGTATTTT. Translation: CASSSPGLSPDTQYF.

The CDR3 is CASRDRAQGTEAFF. The CDR3 DNA reads TGTGCCAGCAGAGACCGGGCTCAAGGGACTGAAGCTTTCTTT. The chain couples TRBV5-4 to TRBJ1-1, with D unclear. Germline-derived CDR1 and CDR2 are SGHNT and YYREEE (reference sequence). The CDR3 covers 14 residues. Between the trimmed V and J ends, which lost 5 bases and 5 bases, there was a span of 16 bases.

The chain joins TRBV7-2 to TRBJ2-7, with TRBD2 as a possible D gene (5 bases). The germline V gene encodes CDR1 SGHTA and CDR2 FQGNSA. V gave up 1 base and J gave up 7 bases, with 26 bases separating them. The CDR3 loop spans 18 amino acids. CDR3 in DNA: TGTGCCAGCAGCTTAGAGGTTGGGAGAGGGCTACCCCTCTGGGAGCAGTACTTC. This translates into CASSLEVGRGLPLWEQYF.

The chain uses TRBV19 and TRBJ2-5, with 7 bases fitting TRBD2. Germline V CDR1 and CDR2: LNHDA, SQIVND (reference sequence). J was trimmed by 6 bases and V by 1 base; bases with no gene match: 8. This CDR3 has 15 amino acids. The CDR3 protein is CASSIVGRGGKTQYF. In DNA, the CDR3 is TGTGCCAGTAGTATAGTGGGACGCGGGGGTAAGACCCAGTACTTC.

This clone was observed a single time. The gene calls are TRBV5-4 and TRBJ2-1; 12 nucleotides match TRBD1. CDR1 and CDR2 (germline): SGHNT, YYREEE (reference sequence). The length of the CDR3 is 20 residues. J was trimmed by 2 bases and V by 4 bases; bases with no gene match: 16. CDR3 in DNA: TGTGCCAGCAGCAGTCAGGGGGGGACAGGGGGCCGACCAACCTACAATGAGCAGTTCTTC. This gives the protein CASSSQGGTGGRPTYNEQFF.

The genes are TRBV10-3 and TRBJ2-7; D not resolved. Germline assignment: CDR1 ENHRY and CDR2 SYGVKD. Trimming shortened V by 7 bases and J by 5 bases, and 12 bases separated the two germline ends. The CDR3 is 12 residues long. In DNA, the CDR3 is TGTGCCATCAAAATAGGTCAGGACGAGCAGTACTTC. It specifies CAIKIGQDEQYF.

This clone was counted once. The chain is built from TRBV19 and TRBJ2-6, with D perhaps TRBD1 (6 bases). The CDR3 spans 17 residues. Trimming removed 5 bases at V and 0 bases at J, with 14 bases between. Germline V gene sequence: CDR1 LNHDA, CDR2 SQIVND (reference sequence). CDR3 DNA: TGTGCCAGTAGTGGGCACAGGGTAAGCTCTGGGGCCAACGTCCTGACTTTC. Translating it yields CASSGHRVSSGANVLTF.

The V call is TRBV5-6, the J call TRBJ1-5; no firm D call. CDR1 and CDR2 from the germline V gene are SGHDT and YYEEEE. Between the trimmed V and J ends, which lost 4 bases and 4 bases, there was a span of 9 bases. The CDR3 extends over 13 amino acids. The CDR3 sequence is CASSLSLNQPQHF. In DNA, the CDR3 is TGTGCCAGCAGCCTGAGTCTGAATCAGCCCCAGCATTTT.

This clone was seen only a few times. The genes are TRBV18 and TRBJ2-2, with 10 bases lining up with TRBD2. The CDR3 is made up of 16 amino acids. Unmatched junction bases numbered 7, after V lost 4 bases and J lost 5 bases. Germline V gene sequence: CDR1 KGHSH, CDR2 LQKENI. CDR3 nucleotide sequence: TGTGCCAGCTCACTTCTAGCGGGAGAGGTGACCGGGGAGCTGTTTTTT. This sequence encodes CASSLLAGEVTGELFF.

The gene calls are TRBV4-3 and TRBJ1-5; D gene unclear. Trimming cost V 0 bases and J 4 bases, with 16 bases left between them. The germline gives CDR1 LGHNA, CDR2 YSLEER. The CDR3 contains 17 residues. CDR3 coding DNA: TGCGCCAGCAGCCAAGATTTCTATGGGTCCCTAAATCAGCCCCAGCATTTT. Residues: CASSQDFYGSLNQPQHF.

The chain combines TRBV28 with TRBJ1-6; no clear D gene. CDR1 is MDHEN, CDR2 SYDVKM, per germline. Trimming took off 6 bases at V and 11 bases at J, with 11 bases between the two ends. The CDR3 is made up of 12 amino acids. The CDR3 reads CASRGGAAPLHF. The CDR3 DNA sequence: TGTGCCAGCAGGGGCGGTGCTGCACCCCTCCACTTT. Together with reference TRBV28 and TRBJ1-6, the CDR3 gives the full variable domain: DVKVTQSSRYLVKRTGEKVFLECVQDMDHENMFWYRQDPGLGLRLIYFSYDVKMKEKGDIPEGYSVSREKKERFSLILESASTNQTSMYLCASRGGAAPLHFGNGTRLTVT.

This clone was counted a single time. V and J are TRBV4-3 and TRBJ1-2; 9 bases line up with TRBD1. Trimming cost V 6 bases and J 8 bases; bases outside gene matches: 4. CDR1 and CDR2 (germline): LGHNA, YSLEER. The CDR3 spans 12 residues. CDR3 DNA: TGCGCCAGCAGGGGACAGGGTACGGGCTACACCTTC. Translating it yields CASRGQGTGYTF.

In this sample, this clone turned up a few times. The V gene is TRBV28, the J gene TRBJ2-7, with 7 bases that match TRBD2. Germline CDR1 reads MDHEN; CDR2 reads SYDVKM. CDR3 length equals 13 residues. After removal of 10 bases from V and 7 bases from J, the junction contained 13 bases not matched to a gene. CDR3 region: CATSRGDLGEQYF. CDR3 in DNA: TGTGCCACCTCCCGGGGGGACCTGGGAGAGCAGTACTTC.

CDR3 protein: CACFSGSASYEQYF. For the CDR3, the DNA is TGTGCCTGCTTTAGCGGGAGTGCATCCTACGAGCAGTACTTC. V gene TRBV30 combines with J gene TRBJ2-7; the match to TRBD2 covers 9 bases. The CDR3 totals 14 residues. CDR1 and CDR2 (germline): GTSNPN, SVGIG (reference sequence). V was pared by 6 bases and J by 1 base, with 7 bases of the junction left unmatched.

The CDR3 loop reads CASSSDRGATQYF. DNA for the CDR3: TGTGCCAGCAGTTCTGATAGGGGGGCCACGCAGTATTTT. This chain uses TRBV6-5 with TRBJ2-3; D might be TRBD1 or TRBD2, each matching 6 bases. Trimming removed 4 bases from V and 9 bases from J, with 14 bases in between. Germline lookup yields CDR1 MNHEY and CDR2 SVGAGI. The CDR3 is made up of 13 amino acids.

The rearrangement links TRBV27 to TRBJ1-2, with 8 bases that match TRBD1. V lost 5 bases and J lost 3; bases outside the gene matches: 11. CDR3 length: 16 residues. Germline V gene lookup returns CDR1 MNHEY and CDR2 SMNVEV (reference sequence). The CDR3 loop is CASSPLAGGYDYGYTF. As DNA, the CDR3 is TGTGCCAGCAGTCCCCTGGCAGGGGGCTATGACTATGGCTACACCTTC.

The chain combines TRBV29-1 with TRBJ2-3, with no clear D. CDR1 is SQVTM, CDR2 ANQGSEA, per germline. The V and J ends lost 6 bases and 1 base respectively, with 11 bases between them. The CDR3 is 13 amino acids. CDR3 protein: CSVAQKGTDTQYF. The DNA of the CDR3 is TGCAGCGTCGCGCAAAAGGGCACAGATACGCAGTATTTT.

This sequence joins TRBV12-5 and TRBJ1-2, with D possibly being TRBD1 (6 bases). Germline V lookup: CDR1 LGHNT, CDR2 FRNRAP. This CDR3 region has 13 residues. Trimming stripped 7 bases from V and 5 bases from J, with 14 bases between. The CDR3 coding sequence is TGTGCTAGTGCCCGGGACAAACAATATGGCTACACCTTC. Translating gives CASARDKQYGYTF. The whole variable domain, remainder taken from reference TRBV12-5 and TRBJ1-2, is DARVTQTPRHKVTEMGQEVTMRCQPILGHNTVFWYRQTMMQGLELLAYFRNRAPLDDSGMPKDRFSAEMPDATLATLKIQPSEPRDSAVYFCASARDKQYGYTFGSGTRLTVV.

By proportion, this clone is medium-sized. The gene calls are TRBV5-1 and TRBJ1-2, with D unclear. CDR3 length equals 10 residues. Trimming pared 9 bases from V and 11 bases from J, leaving 14 bases between. Germline V gene data show CDR1 as SGHRS and CDR2 as YFSETQ. The CDR3 nucleotides are TGCGCCACCGATACTTGGTGTTACACCTTC. Its translation: CATDTWCYTF.

This clone was seen a handful of times. This rearrangement joins TRBV5-4 to TRBJ1-1; D is undetermined. The CDR3 contains 12 residues. With 2 bases removed from V and 5 bases from J, the gap between germline ends came to 7 bases. Germline-derived CDR1 and CDR2 are SGHNT and YYREEE (reference sequence). This CDR3 is CASSFRNTEAFF. DNA of the CDR3: TGTGCCAGCAGCTTTAGAAATACTGAAGCTTTCTTT.

This clone was recorded once. This rearrangement joins TRBV29-1 to TRBJ1-2; D possibly corresponds to TRBD1 (5 bases). The CDR3 contains 15 residues. The V gene lost 6 bases and the J gene lost 3 bases, with 20 bases spanning the gap. Looked up from germline, CDR1 is SQVTM and CDR2 is ANQGSEA. For the CDR3, the DNA is TGCAGCGTCGGAACTCGGGACTTACAACACTATGGCTACACCTTC. It codes for CSVGTRDLQHYGYTF. Together with reference TRBV29-1 and TRBJ1-2, the CDR3 gives the full variable domain: SAVISQKPSRDICQRGTSLTIQCQVDSQVTMMFWYRQQPGQSLTLIATANQGSEATYESGFVIDKFPISRPNLTFSTLTVSNMSPEDSSIYLCSVGTRDLQHYGYTFGSGTRLTVV.

The chain recombines TRBV27 with TRBJ1-2, with D unclear. The CDR3 is made up of 14 amino acids. V shed 2 bases and J shed 7 bases, with 14 bases lying between them. Per germline, CDR1 MNHEY and CDR2 SMNVEV (reference sequence). CDR3 DNA: TGTGCCAGCAGTTTAGGGAGGAGTAGAGGTGGCTACACCTTC. Its protein product is CASSLGRSRGGYTF.

The genes are TRBV29-1 and TRBJ2-1, with D possibly TRBD2 on 5 matching bases. The CDR3 length is 12 residues. Trimming took off 8 bases at V and 6 bases at J, with 14 bases between the two ends. Germline CDR1 and CDR2: SQVTM and ANQGSEA. CDR3 in amino acids: CSSRRGLNEQFF. In DNA form, the CDR3 reads TGCAGCTCCCGGAGAGGACTCAATGAGCAGTTCTTC.